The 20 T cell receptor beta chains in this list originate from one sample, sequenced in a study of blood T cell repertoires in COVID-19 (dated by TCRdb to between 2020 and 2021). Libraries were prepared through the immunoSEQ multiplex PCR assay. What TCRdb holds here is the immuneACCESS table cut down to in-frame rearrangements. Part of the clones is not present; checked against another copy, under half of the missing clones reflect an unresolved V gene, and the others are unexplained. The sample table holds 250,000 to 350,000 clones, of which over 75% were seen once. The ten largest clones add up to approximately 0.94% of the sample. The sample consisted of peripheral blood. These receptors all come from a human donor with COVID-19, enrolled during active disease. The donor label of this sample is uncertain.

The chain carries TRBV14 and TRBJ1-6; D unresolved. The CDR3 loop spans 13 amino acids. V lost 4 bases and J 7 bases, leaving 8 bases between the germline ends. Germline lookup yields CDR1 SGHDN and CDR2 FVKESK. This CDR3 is CASSPMRNSPLHF. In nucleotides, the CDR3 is TGTGCCAGCAGCCCCATGCGGAATTCACCCCTCCACTTT.

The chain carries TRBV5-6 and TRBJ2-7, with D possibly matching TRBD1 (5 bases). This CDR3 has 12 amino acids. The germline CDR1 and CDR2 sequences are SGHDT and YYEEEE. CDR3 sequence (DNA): TGTGACATCTTGAGACAGTCCTACGAGCAGTACTTC. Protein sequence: CDILRQSYEQYF.

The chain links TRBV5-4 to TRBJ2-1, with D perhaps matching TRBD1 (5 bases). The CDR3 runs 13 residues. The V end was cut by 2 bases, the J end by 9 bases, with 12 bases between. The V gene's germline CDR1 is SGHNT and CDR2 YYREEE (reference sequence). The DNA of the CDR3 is TGTGCCAGCAGCTTTCAGTGGGGCAGTGAGCAGTTCTTC. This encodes CASSFQWGSEQFF.

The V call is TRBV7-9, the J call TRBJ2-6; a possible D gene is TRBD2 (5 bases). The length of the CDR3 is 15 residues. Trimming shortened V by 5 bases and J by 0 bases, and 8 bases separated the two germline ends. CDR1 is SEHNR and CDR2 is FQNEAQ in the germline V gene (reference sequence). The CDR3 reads CASSRGISGANVLTF. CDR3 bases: TGTGCCAGCAGCCGGGGTATCTCTGGGGCCAACGTCCTGACTTTC.

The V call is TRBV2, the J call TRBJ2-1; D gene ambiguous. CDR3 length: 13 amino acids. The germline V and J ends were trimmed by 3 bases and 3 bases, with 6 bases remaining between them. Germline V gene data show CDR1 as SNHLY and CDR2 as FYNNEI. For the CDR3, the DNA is TGTGCCAGCAGTGAGCAGGACTACAATGAGCAGTTCTTC. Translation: CASSEQDYNEQFF.

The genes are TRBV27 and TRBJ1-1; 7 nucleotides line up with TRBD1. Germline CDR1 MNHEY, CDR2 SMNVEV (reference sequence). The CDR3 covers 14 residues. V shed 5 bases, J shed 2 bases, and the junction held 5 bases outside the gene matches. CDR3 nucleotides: TGTGCCAGCAGTCGACAGGGTTTTAACACTGAAGCTTTCTTT. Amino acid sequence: CASSRQGFNTEAFF.

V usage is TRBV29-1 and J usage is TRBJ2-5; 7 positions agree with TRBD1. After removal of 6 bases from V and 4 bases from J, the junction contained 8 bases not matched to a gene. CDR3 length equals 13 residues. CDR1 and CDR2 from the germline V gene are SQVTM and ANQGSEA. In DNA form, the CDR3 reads TGCAGCGTACAGGCGACAGGGCCAGAGACCCAGTACTTC. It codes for CSVQATGPETQYF.

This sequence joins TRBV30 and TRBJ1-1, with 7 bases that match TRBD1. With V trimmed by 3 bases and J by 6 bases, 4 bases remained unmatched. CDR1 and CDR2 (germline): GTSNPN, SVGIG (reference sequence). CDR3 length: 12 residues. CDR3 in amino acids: CAWSRQGSEAFF. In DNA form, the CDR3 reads TGTGCCTGGAGCCGACAGGGATCTGAAGCTTTCTTT.

CDR3 sequence (DNA): TGTGCCAGCAGTTACTTTCGAGGTGAGCAGTACTTC. This codes for CASSYFRGEQYF. V gene TRBV6-6 combines with J gene TRBJ2-7, with D hard to call. The CDR3 sequence is 12 residues long. Per the germline V gene, CDR1 is MNHNY and CDR2 is SVGAGI (reference sequence). Trimming took 1 base from V and 7 from J, leaving 8 bases between them.

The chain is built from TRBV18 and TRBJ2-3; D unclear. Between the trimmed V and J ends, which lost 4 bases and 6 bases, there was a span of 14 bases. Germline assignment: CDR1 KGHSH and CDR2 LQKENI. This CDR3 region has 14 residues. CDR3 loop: CASSLGRSSDTQYF. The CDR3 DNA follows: TGTGCCAGCTCACTTGGCAGGTCTTCGGATACGCAGTATTTT.

The CDR3 DNA is TGTGCCAGCAGCTTACAAGCGGGAGATCCAGATACGCAGTATTTT. Translation gives CASSLQAGDPDTQYF. The genes are TRBV11-3 and TRBJ2-3; 8 bases agree with TRBD2. J lost 4 bases, V lost 2 bases, and 5 bases had no gene match. Germline V CDR1 and CDR2: SGHNT, YENEEA. The CDR3 spans 15 residues.

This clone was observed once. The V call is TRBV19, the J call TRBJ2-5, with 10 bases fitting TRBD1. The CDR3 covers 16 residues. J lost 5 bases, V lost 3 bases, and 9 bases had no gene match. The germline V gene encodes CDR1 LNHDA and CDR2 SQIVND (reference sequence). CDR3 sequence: CASSIQRDRGGETQYF. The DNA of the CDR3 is TGTGCCAGTAGTATCCAAAGGGACAGGGGAGGGGAGACCCAGTACTTC.

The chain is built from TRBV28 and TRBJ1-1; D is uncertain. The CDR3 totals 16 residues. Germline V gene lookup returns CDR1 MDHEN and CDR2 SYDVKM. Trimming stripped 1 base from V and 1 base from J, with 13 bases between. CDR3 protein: CASSLSRLSRNTEAFF. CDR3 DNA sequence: TGTGCCAGCAGTTTATCGCGTCTAAGTCGGAACACTGAAGCTTTCTTT. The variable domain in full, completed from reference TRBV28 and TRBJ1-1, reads DVKVTQSSRYLVKRTGEKVFLECVQDMDHENMFWYRQDPGLGLRLIYFSYDVKMKEKGDIPEGYSVSREKKERFSLILESASTNQTSMYLCASSLSRLSRNTEAFFGQGTRLTVV.

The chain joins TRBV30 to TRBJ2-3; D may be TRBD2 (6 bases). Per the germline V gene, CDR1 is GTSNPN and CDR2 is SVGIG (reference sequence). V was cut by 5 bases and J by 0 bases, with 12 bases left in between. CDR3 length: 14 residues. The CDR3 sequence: CAWALGGSTDTQYF. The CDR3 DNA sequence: TGTGCCTGGGCCCTGGGAGGTAGCACAGATACGCAGTATTTT.

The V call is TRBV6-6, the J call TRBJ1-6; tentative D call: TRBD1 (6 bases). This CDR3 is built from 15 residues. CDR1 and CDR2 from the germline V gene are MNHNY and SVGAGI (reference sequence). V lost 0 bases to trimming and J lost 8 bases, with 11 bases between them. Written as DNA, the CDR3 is TGTGCCAGCAGTTACTCGGGGGGGCAGGATTCACCCCTCCACTTT. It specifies CASSYSGGQDSPLHF.

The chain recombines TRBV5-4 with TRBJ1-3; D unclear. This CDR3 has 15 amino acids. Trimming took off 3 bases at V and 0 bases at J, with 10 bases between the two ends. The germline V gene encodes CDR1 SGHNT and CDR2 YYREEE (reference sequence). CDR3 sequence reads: CASSSLRSSGNTIYF. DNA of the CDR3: TGTGCCAGCAGCTCCCTGAGGTCCTCTGGAAACACCATATATTTT.

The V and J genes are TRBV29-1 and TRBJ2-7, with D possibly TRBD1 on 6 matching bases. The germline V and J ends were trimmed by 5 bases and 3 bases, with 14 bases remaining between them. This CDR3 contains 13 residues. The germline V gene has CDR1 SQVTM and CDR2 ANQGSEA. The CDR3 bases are TGCAGCGTTTTACAGGGCCGAGGCTACGAGCAGTACTTC. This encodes CSVLQGRGYEQYF.

Written as DNA, the CDR3 is TGTGCCAGTAGTATAGGAGGACTATCAACCTACGAGCAGTACTTC. Translating it yields CASSIGGLSTYEQYF. This chain connects TRBV19 to TRBJ2-7; perhaps TRBD2 as D (6 bases). The V end lost 1 base, the J end lost 2 bases, and 12 bases lay between the germline ends. Per germline, CDR1 LNHDA and CDR2 SQIVND (reference sequence). The CDR3 is made up of 15 amino acids.

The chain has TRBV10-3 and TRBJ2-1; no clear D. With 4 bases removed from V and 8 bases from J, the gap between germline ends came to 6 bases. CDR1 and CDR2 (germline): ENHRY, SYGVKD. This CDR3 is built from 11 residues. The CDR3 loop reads CAISVRYEQFF. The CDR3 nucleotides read TGTGCCATCAGTGTCCGGTATGAGCAGTTCTTC.

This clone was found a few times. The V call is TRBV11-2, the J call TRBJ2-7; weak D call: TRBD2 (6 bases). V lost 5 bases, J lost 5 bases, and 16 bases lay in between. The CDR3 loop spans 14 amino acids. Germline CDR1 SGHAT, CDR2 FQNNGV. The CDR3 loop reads CASSIRRSGDEQYF. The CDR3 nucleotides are TGTGCCAGCAGCATCCGACGTTCGGGGGACGAGCAGTACTTC.